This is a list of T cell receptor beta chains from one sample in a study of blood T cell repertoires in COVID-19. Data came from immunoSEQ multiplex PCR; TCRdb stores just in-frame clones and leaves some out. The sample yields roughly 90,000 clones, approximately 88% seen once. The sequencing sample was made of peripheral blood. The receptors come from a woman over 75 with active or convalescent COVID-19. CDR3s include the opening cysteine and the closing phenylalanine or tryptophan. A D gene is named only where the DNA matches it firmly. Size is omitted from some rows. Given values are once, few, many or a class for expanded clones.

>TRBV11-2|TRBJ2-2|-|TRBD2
TGTGCCAGCAGCTCCCCTAGCGGGAGGGCCTTCAACACCGGGGAGCTGTTTTTT
CASSSPSGRAFNTGELFF
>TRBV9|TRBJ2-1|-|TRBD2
TGTGCCAGCAGCGCGCGGGGGAGTCTCAATGAGCAGTTCTTC
CASSARGSLNEQFF
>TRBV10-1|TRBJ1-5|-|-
TGCGCCAGCAGTGCGGTGGACAGCACCAATCAGCCCCAGCATTTT
CASSAVDSTNQPQHF
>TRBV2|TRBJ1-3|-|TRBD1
TGTGCCAGCAGTCCACAGGGGGGTGGAAACACCATATATTTT
CASSPQGGGNTIYF
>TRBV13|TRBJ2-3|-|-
TGTGCCAGCAGCTTCTTAGCAACAGATACGCAGTATTTT
CASSFLATDTQYF
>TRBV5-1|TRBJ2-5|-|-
TGCGCCAGCAGCTTGGCTGGGGGGGAGACCCAGTACTTC
CASSLAGGETQYF
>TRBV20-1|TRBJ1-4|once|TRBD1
TGCAGTGCTAGTTTTGGGCAGGGGGCGCGAGGTGAAAAACTGTTTTTT
CSASFGQGARGEKLFF
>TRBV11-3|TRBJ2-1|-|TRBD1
TGTGCCAGCAGCTTACGTAGGACAGGTTACAATGAGCAGTTCTTC
CASSLRRTGYNEQFF
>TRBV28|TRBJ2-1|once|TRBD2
TGTGCCAGCAGGGGGGGACTAGCGGGTGCTAACTCCTACAATGAGCAGTTCTTC
CASRGGLAGANSYNEQFF
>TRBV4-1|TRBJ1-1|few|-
TGCGCCAGCAGCCAAGGAAGGGGGGAGGGTGTGAACACTGAAGCTTTCTTT
CASSQGRGEGVNTEAFF
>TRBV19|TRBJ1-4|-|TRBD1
TGTGCCAGTAGTTTGGGACAGGGAAATGAAAAACTGTTTTTT
CASSLGQGNEKLFF
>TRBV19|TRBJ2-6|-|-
TGTGCCAGTACCGAACTGGGGGGCTCTGGGGCCAACGTCCTGACTTTC
CASTELGGSGANVLTF
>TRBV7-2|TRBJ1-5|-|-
TGTGCCAGCAGCTTACTGGGGGGGGGAAACAATCAGCCCCAGCATTTT
CASSLLGGGNNQPQHF
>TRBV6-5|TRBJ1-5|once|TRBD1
TGTGCCAGCAGCCAAAGACAGGGCATCGAACAGCCCCAGCATTTT
CASSQRQGIEQPQHF
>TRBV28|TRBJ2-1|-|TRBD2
TGTGCCAGCAGTTTATCCGGACTAGCGGGAGTGTTGAATGAGCAGTTCTTC
CASSLSGLAGVLNEQFF
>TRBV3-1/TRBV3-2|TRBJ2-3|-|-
TGTGCCAGCAGCCCCCGGACTAACACAGATACGCAGTATTTT
CASSPRTNTDTQYF
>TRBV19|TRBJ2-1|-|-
TGTGCCAGTAGTATAGGTTCGGGGGGCCCCTGGCTCTTC
CASSIGSGGPWLF
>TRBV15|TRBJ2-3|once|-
TGTGCCACCAGCAGAGGCCCACAGGGAACTAGCACAGATACGCAGTATTTT
CATSRGPQGTSTDTQYF
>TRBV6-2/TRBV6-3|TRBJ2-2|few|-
TGTGCCAGCAGTTTAACAGGGATCGGGGAGCTGTTTTTT
CASSLTGIGELFF
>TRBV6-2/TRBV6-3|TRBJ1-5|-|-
TGTGCCAGCACCCCAGGACAGAGGGAACAGCCCCAGCATTTT
CASTPGQREQPQHF
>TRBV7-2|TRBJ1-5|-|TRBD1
TGTGCCAGCAGCGAGAGGACAGGGGGCAATCAGCCCCAGCATTTT
CASSERTGGNQPQHF
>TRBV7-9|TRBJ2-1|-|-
TGTGCCAGCAGCTTAGTTTTTGGGGGCGGGTACAATGAGCAGTTCTTC
CASSLVFGGGYNEQFF
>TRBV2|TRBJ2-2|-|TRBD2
TGTGCCAGCAGTGAACTAGCGGGAGCCACCGGGGAGCTGTTTTTT
CASSELAGATGELFF
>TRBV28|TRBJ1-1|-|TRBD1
TGTGCCAGCAGTTTGACAGGGGCAACTCCAAGCGCTGAAGCTTTCTTT
CASSLTGATPSAEAFF
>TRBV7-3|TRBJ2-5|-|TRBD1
TGTGCCAGCAGCTTGGACAGGGGGCGCCGGGAGACCCAGTACTTC
CASSLDRGRRETQYF
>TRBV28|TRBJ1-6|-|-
TGTGCCAGCAGTCCCCGGGTGAATTCACCCCTCCACTTT
CASSPRVNSPLHF
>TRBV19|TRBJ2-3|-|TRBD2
TGTGCCAGTAGCGGGACTAGCGGGAGAAGATTTACAGATACGCAGTATTTT
CASSGTSGRRFTDTQYF
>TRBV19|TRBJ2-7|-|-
TGTGCCAGTACTGCTAGCGTCCATTTCTACGAGCAGTACTTC
CASTASVHFYEQYF
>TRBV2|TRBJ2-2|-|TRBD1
TGTGCCAGCAGCGCCGGGACAGGGGGCACCGGGGAGCTGTTTTTT
CASSAGTGGTGELFF
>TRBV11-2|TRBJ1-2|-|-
TGTGCCAGCAGCTTCGGGGGTATGAGCTATGGCTACACCTTC
CASSFGGMSYGYTF
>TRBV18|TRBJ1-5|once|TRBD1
TGTGCCAGCTCACCGCAGGGGGGTGCAGGGTCTAGCAATCAGCCCCAGCATTTT
CASSPQGGAGSSNQPQHF
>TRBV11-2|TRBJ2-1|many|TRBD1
TGTGCCAGCAGCACCCGGACAGGCGGACCATTCAATGAGCAGTTCTTC
CASSTRTGGPFNEQFF
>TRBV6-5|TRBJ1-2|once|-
TGTGCCAGCAGCTCAGGGGAGGGGCGAGGCTACACCTTC
CASSSGEGRGYTF
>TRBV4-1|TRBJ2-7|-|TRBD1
TGCGCCAGCAGCCAGGCCCTACGGGGGACAGGGTCCCGCGAGCAGTACTTC
CASSQALRGTGSREQYF
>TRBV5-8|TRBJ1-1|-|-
TGTGCCAGCAGCCAACCGGGACACCCATTAAACACTGAAGCTTTCTTT
CASSQPGHPLNTEAFF
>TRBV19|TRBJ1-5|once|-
TGTGCCAGTAGTATTCTAGGACAGAGCTACCAATTGACCCAGCATTTT
CASSILGQSYQLTQHF
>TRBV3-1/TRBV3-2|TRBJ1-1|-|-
TGTGCCAGCAGCCAAGATCTAACAGGGAATTTGAACACTGAAGCTTTCTTT
CASSQDLTGNLNTEAFF
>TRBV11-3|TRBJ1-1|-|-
TGTGCCAGCAGCTTATCCCTCCGTTCCCTTGAAGCTTTCTTT
CASSLSLRSLEAFF
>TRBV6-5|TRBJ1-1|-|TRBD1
TGTGCCAGCTCCCGGGACAGGCACACTGAAGCTTTCTTT
CASSRDRHTEAFF
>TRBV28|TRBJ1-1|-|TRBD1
TGTGCCAGCAGTTCAACAGGGGGCGCTCGGTCGAACACTGAAGCTTTCTTT
CASSSTGGARSNTEAFF
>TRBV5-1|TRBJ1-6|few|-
TGCGCCAGCAGCTTGGCCGGAGACCCCCTTATTTCACCCCTCCACTTT
CASSLAGDPLISPLHF
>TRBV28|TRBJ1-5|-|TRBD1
TGTGCCAGCAGTTTATCTTCAGGGGGCTGGAGTCAGCCCCAGCATTTT
CASSLSSGGWSQPQHF
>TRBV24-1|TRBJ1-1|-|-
TGTGCCACCAGTGATTTAGGGGCGGGGTACGGAGCTTTCTTT
CATSDLGAGYGAFF
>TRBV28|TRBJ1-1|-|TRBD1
TGTGCCAGCAGGCAGGGGGCGAGGGCTGAAGCTTTCTTT
CASRQGARAEAFF
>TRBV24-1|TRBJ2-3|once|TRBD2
TGTGCCACCAGTGATTTGCGGCAGGGAGGGGATACGCAGTATTTT
CATSDLRQGGDTQYF
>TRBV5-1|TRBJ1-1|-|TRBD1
TGCGCCAGCAGCTTAGGACAGGGAAGTGAAGCTTTCTTT
CASSLGQGSEAFF
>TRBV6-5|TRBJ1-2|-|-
TGTGCCAGCAGAACGGGAGGGTCGTGGGATGGCTACACCTTC
CASRTGGSWDGYTF
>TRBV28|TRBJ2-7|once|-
TGTGCCAGCAGTTCCGCCTCCGGAGGAGCCTTCTACGAGCAGTACTTC
CASSSASGGAFYEQYF
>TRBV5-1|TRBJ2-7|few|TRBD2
TGCGCCAGCAGCAAACTAGCGGGGGGGTCTTCCTACGAGCAGTACTTC
CASSKLAGGSSYEQYF
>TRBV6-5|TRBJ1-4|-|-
TGTGCCAGCCACGCTACAGAGAATGAAAAACTGTTTTTT
CASHATENEKLFF
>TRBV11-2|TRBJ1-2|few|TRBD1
TGTGCCAGCAGCTTAGAAAGATGGGACAGGGGCTATGGCTACACCTTC
CASSLERWDRGYGYTF
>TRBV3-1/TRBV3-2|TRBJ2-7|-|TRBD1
TGTGCCAGCAGCGGCCGGGACAGCGCCTTCTACGAGCAGTACTTC
CASSGRDSAFYEQYF
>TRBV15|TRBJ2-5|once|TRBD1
TGTGCCACCAGCAGTACAGGGGGCGTAGGGGAGACCCAGTACTTC
CATSSTGGVGETQYF
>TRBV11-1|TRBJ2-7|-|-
TGTGCCAGCAGCTCACCGGGACACTCCTCCTACGAGCAGTACTTC
CASSSPGHSSYEQYF
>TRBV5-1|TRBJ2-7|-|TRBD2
TGCGCCAGCAGCTTCCTAGCGGGAGCCTACGAGCAGTACTTC
CASSFLAGAYEQYF